Each of the 24 T cell receptor beta chains below was sequenced from the same sample in a study of human T cells and chemical hapten exposure. TCRdb fed the RACE reads into MiXCR, producing one record per CDR3 protein. The sample includes 85,000 to 100,000 distinct CDR3 sequences, about 10% of them seen just once. Time point given: pre-sensitization, week 0. Treatment noted: therapeutic diphenylcyclopropenone sensitization with weekly scalp DPC. Sequenced material: whole blood, taken in connection with sensitization to the hapten diphenylcyclopropenone (DPC). These receptors came from a woman aged 60-70 years with alopecia areata. Some clones in this sample may be carry-over from other donors' samples.

The chain couples TRBV19 to TRBJ2-2; 8 bases map to TRBD2. Germline CDR1 and CDR2: LNHDA and SQIVND (reference sequence). The CDR3 length is 15 residues. Unmatched junction bases numbered 5, after V lost 8 bases and J lost 0 bases. CDR3 DNA sequence: TGTGCCAGTCGAGTAGCGGGGACGAACACCGGGGAGCTGTTTTTT. Its protein product is CASRVAGTNTGELFF.

In nucleotides, the CDR3 is TGCAGTGCTAGAGTCCTAGCGGATACGCAGTATTTT. It translates to CSARVLADTQYF. The chain employs TRBV20-1 and TRBJ2-3, with a possible D match to TRBD2 (6 bases). This CDR3 contains 12 residues. Germline V lookup: CDR1 DFQATT, CDR2 SNEGSKA (reference sequence). V lost 1 base and J lost 6, with 8 bases in between.

This clonotype has just a few counts. The chain has TRBV5-6 and TRBJ2-1, with 7 bases fitting TRBD2. V lost 0 bases and J lost 8; bases outside the gene matches: 2. This CDR3 is 13 amino acids long. CDR1 is SGHDT, CDR2 YYEEEE, per germline. DNA of the CDR3: TGTGCCAGCAGCTTGGGGACTAGTTATGAGCAGTTCTTC. The encoded protein is CASSLGTSYEQFF.

The chain couples TRBV6-6 to TRBJ2-6, with D possibly being TRBD2 (6 bases). Germline CDR1 and CDR2: MNHNY and SVGAGI (reference sequence). Trimming cost V 7 bases and J 0 bases, with 22 bases left between them. This CDR3 is 19 amino acids long. CDR3 amino acids: CASINRRGTGSSGANVLTF. The CDR3 DNA sequence: TGTGCCAGCATTAACCGGCGCGGGACGGGATCCTCTGGGGCCAACGTCCTGACTTTC.

This rearrangement joins TRBV6-1 to TRBJ2-2; possible D gene TRBD2, 5 bases. V gave up 2 bases and J gave up 5 bases, with 9 bases separating them. In germline, CDR1 is MNHNS, CDR2 SASEGT. This CDR3 is 14 amino acids long. The CDR3 protein is CASSELAITGELFF. CDR3 nucleotide sequence: TGTGCCAGCAGTGAACTAGCTATTACCGGGGAGCTGTTTTTT.

In its sample, this clonotype was seen many times. This chain uses TRBV6-1 with TRBJ1-3, with D possibly TRBD1 on 5 matching bases. V was pared by 5 bases and J by 0 bases, with 14 bases between. Germline assignment: CDR1 MNHNS and CDR2 SASEGT. The CDR3 spans 16 residues. The CDR3 protein is CASSPRAVISGNTIYF. CDR3 in DNA: TGTGCCAGCAGTCCCAGGGCAGTGATCTCTGGAAACACCATATATTTT.

This clonotype appeared many times. The J gene is TRBJ2-2, the V gene TRBV7-9; perhaps TRBD2 as D (7 bases). Trimming left V 1 base short and J 4 bases short, with 16 bases between. The CDR3 spans 17 residues. The V gene's germline CDR1 is SEHNR and CDR2 FQNEAQ (reference sequence). The CDR3 loop is CASSLVSGGHLTGELFF. In nucleotides, the CDR3 is TGTGCCAGCAGCTTAGTGTCCGGGGGGCACCTCACCGGGGAGCTGTTTTTT.

The sample holds many counts of this clonotype. This chain joins TRBV20-1 and TRBJ1-5; D is uncertain. This CDR3 is 16 amino acids long. Germline V lookup: CDR1 DFQATT, CDR2 SNEGSKA (reference sequence). With 0 bases removed from V and 1 base from J, the gap between germline ends came to 13 bases. CDR3 region: CSARDLFLQSNQPQHF. The CDR3 DNA is TGCAGTGCTAGAGATCTCTTTTTGCAGAGCAATCAGCCCCAGCATTTT.

The gene calls are TRBV11-2 and TRBJ1-1; D ambiguous. Looked up from germline, CDR1 is SGHAT and CDR2 is FQNNGV. This CDR3 is 14 amino acids long. V lost 4 bases, J lost 6 bases, and 15 bases lay in between. For the CDR3, the DNA is TGTGCCAGCAGCTCGCCCGCGGGTCGGGCTGAAGCTTTCTTT. Its protein product is CASSSPAGRAEAFF.

This clonotype was seen at least ten times. The V gene is TRBV30, the J gene TRBJ1-2; D call uncertain. The CDR3 contains 13 residues. CDR1 is GTSNPN, CDR2 SVGIG, per germline (reference sequence). Trimming took 5 bases from V and 4 from J, leaving 14 bases between them. CDR3 bases: TGTGCCTGGGATACCCTGCTTTCCTATGGCTACACCTTC. This translates into CAWDTLLSYGYTF. Full variable domain (remainder filled in from reference TRBV30 and TRBJ1-2): SQTIHQWPATLVQPVGSPLSLECTVEGTSNPNLYWYRQAAGRGLQLLFYSVGIGQISSEVPQNLSASRPQDRQFILSSKKLLLSDSGFYLCAWDTLLSYGYTFGSGTRLTVV.

This chain joins TRBV12-3 or TRBV12-4 and TRBJ1-3; D gene uncertain. CDR3 length equals 15 residues. The V end lost 2 bases, the J end lost 1 base, and 9 bases lay between the germline ends. The CDR3 protein is CASSLIATSGNTIYF. CDR3 nucleotide sequence: TGTGCCAGCAGTTTAATTGCGACATCTGGAAACACCATATATTTT.

CDR3 bases: TGTGCCAGTAGTTATCCGGGACTAGGTTTTAATGAGCAGTTCTTC. This translates into CASSYPGLGFNEQFF. The V call is TRBV19, the J call TRBJ2-1; 8 positions agree with TRBD2. V gave up 5 bases and J gave up 7 bases; unmatched junction bases: 10. The CDR3 extends over 15 amino acids. Germline lookup yields CDR1 LNHDA and CDR2 SQIVND (reference sequence).

This clonotype was observed many times. The rearrangement joins TRBV18 to TRBJ2-5; D remains ambiguous. V was pared by 2 bases and J by 0 bases, with 4 bases between. The CDR3 runs to 13 residues. The V gene's germline CDR1 is KGHSH and CDR2 LQKENI. In DNA form, the CDR3 reads TGTGCCAGCTCACCAACGTACCAAGAGACCCAGTACTTC. Translated, it gives CASSPTYQETQYF.

This clonotype has ten or more counts. This chain uses TRBV6-5 with TRBJ2-4; 9 nucleotides align to TRBD2. CDR3 length: 16 residues. Unmatched junction bases numbered 10, after V lost 6 bases and J lost 4 bases. The germline V gene encodes CDR1 MNHEY and CDR2 SVGAGI. CDR3 sequence reads: CASSPSGGGVKNIQYF. The DNA for the CDR3 is TGTGCCAGCAGCCCGTCTGGCGGGGGGGTTAAAAACATTCAGTACTTC.

This clonotype was picked up a small number of times. J is TRBJ2-3 and V is TRBV7-2, with TRBD2 identical over 9 bases. V was pared by 11 bases and J by 3 bases, with 9 bases of the junction left unmatched. Per the germline V gene, CDR1 is SGHTA and CDR2 is FQGNSA. The CDR3 is made up of 14 amino acids. The CDR3 is CARKGLAGTDTQYF. Here the CDR3 DNA reads TGTGCCCGAAAGGGCCTAGCGGGGACAGATACGCAGTATTTT.

This clonotype was seen repeatedly, ten times or more. The V and J genes are TRBV29-1 and TRBJ2-7, with 9 positions matching TRBD1. The V gene's germline CDR1 is SQVTM and CDR2 ANQGSEA. V trimming: 4 bases; J trimming: 4 bases; junction bases outside the gene matches: 5. CDR3 length: 13 amino acids. This CDR3 is CSVVRGQGYEQYF. The DNA for the CDR3 is TGCAGCGTTGTTCGGGGACAGGGATACGAGCAGTACTTC.

This clonotype has a handful of counts. V usage is TRBV11-2 and J usage is TRBJ2-2; possible D gene TRBD2, 6 bases. The CDR3 is 14 residues long. The germline CDR1 and CDR2 sequences are SGHAT and FQNNGV. Trimming left V 1 base short and J 6 bases short, with 9 bases between. This CDR3 is CASSLVWGAGELFF. As DNA, the CDR3 is TGTGCCAGCAGCTTAGTCTGGGGGGCCGGGGAGCTGTTTTTT.

This clonotype was found a few times. The chain recombines TRBV12-5 with TRBJ2-5; no clear D gene. Germline CDR1 reads LGHNT; CDR2 reads FRNRAP. V lost 3 bases to trimming and J lost 1 base, with 9 bases between them. This CDR3 spans 14 amino acids. CDR3 protein: CASGLSSIQETQYF. Here the CDR3 DNA reads TGTGCTAGTGGTTTATCATCAATCCAAGAGACCCAGTACTTC.

This clonotype occurred many times. The V call is TRBV5-1, the J call TRBJ1-1, with D unresolved. The CDR3 contains 13 residues. V was cut by 5 bases and J by 4 bases, with 12 bases left in between. Germline assignment: CDR1 SGHRS and CDR2 YFSETQ. As DNA, the CDR3 is TGCGCCAGCAGGTCCGATCGCGGCACTGAAGCTTTCTTT. It codes for CASRSDRGTEAFF.

The genes are TRBV2 and TRBJ1-5; 7 nucleotides align to TRBD1. Germline CDR1 is SNHLY and CDR2 is FYNNEI. Trimming took 7 bases from V and 2 from J; bases not matched to a gene: 8. This CDR3 has 15 amino acids. CDR3 loop: CASTDRERGNQPQHF. For the CDR3, the DNA is TGTGCCAGCACCGACAGGGAGCGGGGCAATCAGCCCCAGCATTTT.

This rearrangement joins TRBV7-9 to TRBJ1-4; possible D gene TRBD1, 6 bases. Germline V gene lookup returns CDR1 SEHNR and CDR2 FQNEAQ (reference sequence). Trimming stripped 5 bases from V and 2 bases from J, with 9 bases between. There are 14 residues in the CDR3. The DNA for the CDR3 is TGTGCCAGCAGCCCAGGGGTGACTAATGAAAAACTGTTTTTT. Translating gives CASSPGVTNEKLFF.

Only a few counts were recorded for this clonotype. The CDR3 coding sequence is TGCGCCAGCAGCCAACCGCGCACCGAGGAACTGTTTTTT. This sequence encodes CASSQPRTEELFF. The chain recombines TRBV4-1 with TRBJ1-4; D not resolved. V lost 2 bases to trimming and J lost 12 bases, with 13 bases between them. Germline V CDR1 and CDR2: MGHRA, YSYEKL. The CDR3 is 13 residues long.

The sample holds many counts of this clonotype. This chain connects TRBV3-1 to TRBJ1-6; D remains ambiguous. Germline V CDR1 and CDR2: LGHDT, YNNKEL (reference sequence). The CDR3 sequence is 14 residues long. Trimming took off 3 bases at V and 2 bases at J, with 5 bases between the two ends. CDR3: CASSQETYNSPLHF. Written as DNA, the CDR3 is TGTGCCAGCAGCCAGGAGACCTATAATTCACCCCTCCACTTT. The full variable domain, with the rest looked up from reference TRBV3-1 and TRBJ1-6, is DTAVSQTPKYLVTQMGNDKSIKCEQNLGHDTMYWYKQDSKKFLKIMFSYNNKELIINETVPNRFSPKSPDKAHLNLHINSLELGDSAVYFCASSQETYNSPLHFGNGTRLTVT.

There are many counts of this clonotype. The CDR3 region is CSAYRGTSGYNEQFF. CDR3 nucleotide sequence: TGCAGTGCTTATAGAGGGACTAGCGGCTACAATGAGCAGTTCTTC. The chain links TRBV20-1 to TRBJ2-1; 11 bases fit TRBD2. The CDR3 length is 15 residues. Losses at the gene ends were 5 bases for V and 3 bases for J; bases not matched to a gene: 6. CDR1 DFQATT and CDR2 SNEGSKA come from the germline V gene (reference sequence).